This T cell receptor beta chain was profiled in a study of cytomegalovirus exposure and HLA in healthy donors. V lost 1 base to trimming and J lost 0 bases, with 9 bases between them. Germline CDR1 reads LNHDA; CDR2 reads SQIVND (reference sequence). This CDR3 contains 15 residues. The PCR had 60 Vbeta and 13 Jbeta primers. The assay was immunoSEQ multiplex PCR, and TCRdb's table has in-frame clones only and misses some. The sample consists of roughly 150,000 clones, around 75% of them appearing once. This clone was seen a few times. Its cognate antigen is unknown. Study-level results: In a later analysis, 17,000 or so TCR beta sequences were associated with HLA alleles at 0.05 false discovery rate.

The sequencing input was PBMCs. The V gene is TRBV19, the J gene TRBJ1-1; D is perhaps TRBD1 (6 bases). This TCR came from a man in his sixties in good health and CMV-seronegative. The CDR3 sequence is CASSIGQEMNTEAFF. The DNA for the CDR3 is TGTGCCAGTAGTATAGGACAGGAGATGAACACTGAAGCTTTCTTT.